Sequencing of this T cell receptor (beta chain) was carried out in a study of blood T cells in healthy people across ages. Whole-study context: The template switching approach captured approximately one barcoded beta molecule for every two T cells.

V was cut by 0 bases and J by 2 bases, with 9 bases left in between. CDR3 size: 15 residues. The germline V gene encodes CDR1 SGHRS and CDR2 YFSETQ. As regards this clonotype: Its antigen is currently unknown.

Whole-study results and caveats: Aged donors had fewer naive CD4+ cells and lower diversity than long-lived donors.

Then a second PCR, running roughly 6 to 12 cycles, was carried out with a sample-barcoded 5' primer and a J-beta primer mix. CDR3-containing paired-end reads numbered at least 3 million in each sample. TCRdb redid the calling of the 5' RACE reads with MiXCR, one entry per CDR3 protein. The sample lists some 1.1 million distinct CDR3 sequences, less than 45% seen once, with roughly 13% in the top ten. The TCR was taken from a man aged 18 to 29 in good health. V and J are TRBV5-1 and TRBJ2-1, with D maybe TRBD2 (5 bases). The sequencing sample was made of blood. The CDR3 DNA reads as TGCGCCAGCAGCTTGGGGGGAGTCGCCTACAATGAGCAGTTCTTC. It yields the protein CASSLGGVAYNEQFF.